This entry lists 26 T cell receptor beta chains sequenced from one sample in a study of cytomegalovirus exposure and HLA in healthy donors. Researchers ran the PCR with 60 Vbeta and 13 Jbeta primers. Data came from immunoSEQ multiplex PCR; TCRdb stores just in-frame clones and leaves some out. The sample has around 130,000 clones, about 80% seen once. The sequencing sample was made of PBMCs. The receptors stem from a man aged 40-49 years in good health and CMV-seronegative.

This rearrangement joins TRBV2 to TRBJ2-2; perhaps TRBD1 as D (6 bases). Germline values: CDR1 SNHLY, CDR2 FYNNEI. This CDR3 has 13 residues. V was cut by 9 bases and J by 6 bases, with 14 bases left in between. This chain's CDR3 is CASNYRVSGELFF. As DNA, the CDR3 is TGTGCCAGTAATTACAGGGTTTCCGGGGAGCTGTTTTTT.

The gene calls are TRBV5-4 and TRBJ2-1, with TRBD2 matching over 7 bases. Germline values: CDR1 SGHNT, CDR2 YYREEE (reference sequence). After removal of 4 bases from V and 0 bases from J, the junction contained 7 bases not matched to a gene. CDR3 length: 16 amino acids. CDR3 in amino acids: CASSEPSGSSYNEQFF. The CDR3 nucleotides read TGTGCCAGCAGCGAACCTAGCGGCAGCTCCTACAATGAGCAGTTCTTC. The full variable domain, completed using reference TRBV5-4 and TRBJ2-1, is ETGVTQSPTHLIKTRGQQVTLRCSSQSGHNTVSWYQQALGQGPQFIFQYYREEENGRGNFPPRFSGLQFPNYSSELNVNALELDDSALYLCASSEPSGSSYNEQFFGPGTRLTVL.

V and J are TRBV5-6 and TRBJ2-1; 12 bases align to TRBD1. CDR1 SGHDT and CDR2 YYEEEE come from the germline V gene. Trimming cost V 1 base and J 7 bases; bases outside gene matches: 6. This CDR3 region has 16 residues. CDR3 sequence: CASSLSGTGGANEQFF. CDR3 DNA sequence: TGTGCCAGCAGCTTGTCCGGGACAGGGGGCGCAAATGAGCAGTTCTTC.

V gene TRBV15 combines with J gene TRBJ2-1; D perhaps matches TRBD2 (6 bases). Trimming took 0 bases from V and 2 from J, leaving 8 bases between them. Germline loops: CDR1 LNHNV, CDR2 YYDKDF (reference sequence). CDR3 length: 15 amino acids. The CDR3 bases are TGTGCCACCAGCAGAGATTCGGGGGCCTACAATGAGCAGTTCTTC. This gives the protein CATSRDSGAYNEQFF.

V is TRBV2 and J is TRBJ2-2, with D possibly matching TRBD2 (6 bases). The CDR3 sequence is 14 residues long. Germline assignment: CDR1 SNHLY and CDR2 FYNNEI. The V gene lost 11 bases and the J gene lost 0 bases, with 13 bases spanning the gap. In DNA, the CDR3 is TGTGCCGGAGGGAGACTAGCGAACACCGGGGAGCTGTTTTTT. Translating it yields CAGGRLANTGELFF.

V usage is TRBV6-5 and J usage is TRBJ2-7, with 7 bases fitting TRBD2. CDR3 length equals 15 residues. Germline-derived CDR1 and CDR2 are MNHEY and SVGAGI. V lost 2 bases to trimming and J lost 6 bases; unmatched junction nucleotides: 10. The CDR3: CASSYGPGLRCEQYF. The CDR3 region has the DNA TGTGCCAGCAGTTACGGTCCGGGACTAAGGTGCGAGCAGTACTTC.

This CDR3 reads CALGRPYEQYF. CDR3 coding DNA: TGTGCCCTTGGCAGGCCCTACGAGCAGTACTTC. V is TRBV30 and J is TRBJ2-7, with D hard to call. Germline values: CDR1 GTSNPN, CDR2 SVGIG (reference sequence). With 8 bases removed from V and 2 bases from J, the gap between germline ends came to 10 bases. CDR3 size: 11 residues.

The chain is built from TRBV5-1 and TRBJ2-1; 8 bases fit TRBD1. The CDR3 sequence is 16 residues long. J lost 3 bases, V lost 4 bases, and 9 bases had no gene match. The V gene's germline CDR1 is SGHRS and CDR2 YFSETQ. CDR3 region: CASSPNPGQVYNEQFF. CDR3 nucleotide sequence: TGCGCCAGCAGCCCGAACCCGGGACAGGTCTACAATGAGCAGTTCTTC.

The chain has TRBV30 and TRBJ2-3, with 7 bases identical to TRBD2. After removal of 8 bases from V and 5 bases from J, the junction contained 10 bases not matched to a gene. The germline gives CDR1 GTSNPN, CDR2 SVGIG (reference sequence). This CDR3 is 13 amino acids long. CDR3 residues: CAAPMGGGDTQYF. The CDR3 coding sequence is TGTGCCGCCCCCATGGGGGGGGGAGATACGCAGTATTTT. The entire variable domain, with the rest obtained from reference TRBV30 and TRBJ2-3, is as follows: SQTIHQWPATLVQPVGSPLSLECTVEGTSNPNLYWYRQAAGRGLQLLFYSVGIGQISSEVPQNLSASRPQDRQFILSSKKLLLSDSGFYLCAAPMGGGDTQYFGPGTRLTVL.

This clone was seen just once. The rearrangement uses TRBV30 and TRBJ2-4, with 11 bases identical to TRBD2. The trim removed 3 bases at V and 3 bases at J, leaving 10 bases unmatched. CDR1 and CDR2 from the germline V gene are GTSNPN and SVGIG (reference sequence). This CDR3 is built from 17 residues. CDR3 nucleotide sequence: TGTGCCTGGAGGGGGACTAGCGGCCCCGGCGACAAAAACATTCAGTACTTC. It translates to CAWRGTSGPGDKNIQYF.

CDR3 sequence reads: CASSSTGAGYTF. The DNA of the CDR3 is TGTGCCAGCAGCTCGACAGGGGCTGGCTACACCTTC. The chain combines TRBV7-3 with TRBJ1-2; 8 bases fit TRBD1. V lost 4 bases and J lost 7; bases outside the gene matches: 2. Germline CDR1 reads SGHTA; CDR2 reads FQGTGA. CDR3 length: 12 amino acids.

This clone was recorded only once. The rearrangement uses TRBV28 and TRBJ2-6; possible D gene TRBD2, 6 bases. V lost 8 bases and J 2 bases, leaving 13 bases between the germline ends. This CDR3 has 15 residues. The germline CDR1 and CDR2 sequences are MDHEN and SYDVKM. Here the CDR3 reads CASSVGGAGANVLTF. In DNA form, the CDR3 reads TGTGCCAGCTCCGTGGGCGGGGCTGGGGCCAACGTCCTGACTTTC.

This chain uses TRBV6-5 with TRBJ1-2; D might be TRBD1 (5 bases). CDR3 length: 14 residues. Germline-derived CDR1 and CDR2 are MNHEY and SVGAGI. V lost 0 bases and J lost 8, with 13 bases in between. The CDR3 coding sequence is TGTGCCAGCAGTTACTCCGTAGGGGTGGGAGGCTACACCTTC. Translation: CASSYSVGVGGYTF.

This clone was seen a few times. This chain uses TRBV27 with TRBJ2-5; TRBD2 is a possible D gene (5 bases). V gave up 2 bases and J gave up 1 base, with 5 bases separating them. Germline V gives CDR1 MNHEY, CDR2 SMNVEV (reference sequence). This CDR3 region has 13 residues. CDR3 sequence: CASSLRGQETQYF. The CDR3 DNA reads TGTGCCAGCAGTTTACGGGGCCAAGAGACCCAGTACTTC.

The chain is built from TRBV5-4 and TRBJ2-3; 8 nucleotides agree with TRBD2. Germline CDR1 is SGHNT and CDR2 is YYREEE (reference sequence). The CDR3 consists of 16 residues. V lost 0 bases, J lost 2 bases, and 5 bases stayed unmatched. DNA of the CDR3: TGTGCCAGCAGCTTGGATCTAGCGGGCTACACAGATACGCAGTATTTT. Translating it yields CASSLDLAGYTDTQYF.

This chain uses TRBV28 with TRBJ1-4; the match to TRBD1 covers 8 bases. CDR3 size: 14 residues. The trim removed 5 bases at V and 8 bases at J, leaving 7 bases unmatched. Looked up from germline, CDR1 is MDHEN and CDR2 is SYDVKM. The CDR3 region has the DNA TGTGCCAGCAGTCTCAGGGGGCTGGTAGAAAAACTGTTTTTT. It translates to CASSLRGLVEKLFF.

The chain couples TRBV6-1 to TRBJ1-2, with a possible D match to TRBD1 (5 bases). Trimming removed 1 base at V and 5 bases at J, with 11 bases between. The CDR3 length is 14 residues. The germline V gene has CDR1 MNHNS and CDR2 SASEGT. CDR3 nucleotides: TGTGCCAGCAGTGAAGGCATAGGGGTTTATGGCTACACCTTC. Protein product: CASSEGIGVYGYTF.

The chain uses TRBV7-9 and TRBJ2-7; TRBD1 matches 7 bases. The CDR3 covers 14 residues. Per germline, CDR1 SEHNR and CDR2 FQNEAQ (reference sequence). V lost 2 bases and J lost 3; bases outside the gene matches: 4. The CDR3 DNA reads as TGTGCCAGCAGCTTATCCGGGACAGTCTACGAGCAGTACTTC. Protein: CASSLSGTVYEQYF.

Here the CDR3 DNA reads TGTGCCAGCAGTCGACAAGGAGGGGCGGGTGAAGCTTTCTTT. This gives the protein CASSRQGGAGEAFF. The chain joins TRBV6-5 to TRBJ1-1; tentative D call: TRBD1 (5 bases). The CDR3 length is 14 residues. V was shortened by 5 bases and J by 7 bases, with 17 bases between the two germline ends. Per the germline V gene, CDR1 is MNHEY and CDR2 is SVGAGI.

This chain joins TRBV6-1 and TRBJ1-3; no firm D call. The germline V and J ends were trimmed by 10 bases and 0 bases, with 7 bases remaining between them. From germline, CDR1 is MNHNS and CDR2 SASEGT. This CDR3 is built from 12 residues. CDR3 loop: CATFPSGNTIYF. The CDR3 DNA is TGTGCCACCTTTCCCTCTGGAAACACCATATATTTT.

V is TRBV6-1 and J is TRBJ2-5; TRBD1 matches 10 bases. CDR3 length: 16 residues. J gave up 5 bases and V 2 bases, and 8 bases lay outside the gene matches. Per germline, CDR1 MNHNS and CDR2 SASEGT. DNA of the CDR3: TGTGCCAGCAGTGAATTTATGGGACAGGGGCGGGAGACCCAGTACTTC. Its translation is CASSEFMGQGRETQYF.

The chain has TRBV25-1 and TRBJ1-4; perhaps TRBD1 as D (6 bases). CDR3 length equals 15 residues. With 4 bases removed from V and 2 bases from J, the gap between germline ends came to 11 bases. Germline CDR1 reads MGHDK; CDR2 reads SYGVNS. Here the CDR3 DNA reads TGTGCCAGCAGTGGGTGGACAGCGACTAATGAAAAACTGTTTTTT. As protein: CASSGWTATNEKLFF.

J is TRBJ1-1 and V is TRBV23-1, with 7 bases identical to TRBD1. Being an ORF, TRBV23-1 has a function that is uncertain. The CDR3 is 17 amino acids. The V gene end was trimmed by 1 base and the J gene end by 2 bases; junction bases not matched to a gene: 10. The CDR3 nucleotides read TGCGCCAGCAGTCAATATCCCGGACAGGCGGCCAACACTGAAGCTTTCTTT. This translates into CASSQYPGQAANTEAFF.

The chain has TRBV5-4 and TRBJ2-2; 8 nucleotides align to TRBD2. Germline assignment: CDR1 SGHNT and CDR2 YYREEE (reference sequence). V lost 4 bases to trimming and J lost 8 bases; unmatched junction nucleotides: 7. This CDR3 comprises 14 residues. The DNA for the CDR3 is TGTGCCAGCAGCCAGCGGCGGGGGGCTGGGGAGCTGTTTTTT. As protein: CASSQRRGAGELFF.

This clone was recorded a few times. The CDR3 spells CASSLDRRQGYGYTF. The CDR3 nucleotides read TGTGCCAGCAGCTTAGACCGGCGACAGGGATATGGCTACACCTTC. The chain joins TRBV11-2 to TRBJ1-2, with 7 bases that match TRBD1. The CDR3 runs 15 residues. With 0 bases clipped from V and 5 bases from J, the junction kept 6 bases outside the gene matches. CDR1 is SGHAT, CDR2 FQNNGV, per germline.

The rearrangement links TRBV5-1 to TRBJ2-2; the match to TRBD2 covers 9 bases. The CDR3 has 15 residues. Germline CDR1 reads SGHRS; CDR2 reads YFSETQ. The ends lost 4 bases at V and 1 base at J; junction bases unmatched: 2. CDR3 sequence reads: CASSRTSVNTGELFF. The CDR3 DNA follows: TGCGCCAGCAGCCGGACTAGCGTGAACACCGGGGAGCTGTTTTTT.